This TCR beta chain was sequenced for a study of OX40 agonist ivuxolimab in advanced cancers. Study findings and constraints: In a subset of nonresponders, normalized T-cell clonal expansion was also low.

Regarding this clone: Its specificity is not known.

CDR3 size: 14 residues. V was pared by 7 bases and J by 1 base, with 7 bases of the junction left unmatched. From germline, CDR1 is MNHNY and CDR2 SVGAGI (reference sequence). The assay was immunoSEQ multiplex PCR, and TCRdb's table has in-frame clones only and misses some. In the table there are over 45,000 clones, 70% to 85% of which are singletons. The V call is TRBV6-6, the J call TRBJ2-7, with TRBD2 matching over 7 bases. The sample in question was CD4+ or CD8+ T cells sorted from blood, obtained in a trial of the OX40 agonist ivuxolimab. This TCR came from an adult with an advanced solid tumor such as melanoma, head and neck, liver or kidney cancer. The CDR3 coding sequence is TGTGCCAGCACCCTGGGGAGGGGTTCCTACGAGCAGTACTTC. It translates to CASTLGRGSYEQYF.